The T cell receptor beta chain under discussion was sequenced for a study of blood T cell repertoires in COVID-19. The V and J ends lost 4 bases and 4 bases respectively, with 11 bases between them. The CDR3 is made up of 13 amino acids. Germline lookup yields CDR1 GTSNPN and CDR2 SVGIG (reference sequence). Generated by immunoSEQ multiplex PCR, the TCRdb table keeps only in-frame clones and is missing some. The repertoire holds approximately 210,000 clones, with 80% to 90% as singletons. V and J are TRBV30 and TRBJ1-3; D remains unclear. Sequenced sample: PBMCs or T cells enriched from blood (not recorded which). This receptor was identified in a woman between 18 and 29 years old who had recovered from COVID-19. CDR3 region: CAWIAATGNTIYF. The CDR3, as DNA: TGTGCCTGGATAGCTGCGACGGGAAACACCATATATTTT.